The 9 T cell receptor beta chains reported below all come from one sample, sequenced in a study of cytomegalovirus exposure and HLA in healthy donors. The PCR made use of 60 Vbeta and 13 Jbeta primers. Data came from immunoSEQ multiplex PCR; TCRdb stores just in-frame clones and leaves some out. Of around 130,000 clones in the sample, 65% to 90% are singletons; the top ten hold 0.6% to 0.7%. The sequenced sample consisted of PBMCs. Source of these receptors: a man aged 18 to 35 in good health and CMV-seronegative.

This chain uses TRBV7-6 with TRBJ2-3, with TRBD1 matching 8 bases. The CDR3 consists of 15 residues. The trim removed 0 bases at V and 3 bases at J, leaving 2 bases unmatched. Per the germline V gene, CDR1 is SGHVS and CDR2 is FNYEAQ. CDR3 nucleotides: TGTGCCAGCAGCTTAGCCCGGACAGGGACAGATACGCAGTATTTT. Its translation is CASSLARTGTDTQYF.

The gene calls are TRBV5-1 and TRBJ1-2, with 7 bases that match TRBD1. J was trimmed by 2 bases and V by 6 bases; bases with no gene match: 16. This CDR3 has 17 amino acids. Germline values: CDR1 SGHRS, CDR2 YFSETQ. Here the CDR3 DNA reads TGCGCCAGCACTCAAAGAAGTGGTCAGGGGGTAAACTATGGCTACACCTTC. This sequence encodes CASTQRSGQGVNYGYTF.

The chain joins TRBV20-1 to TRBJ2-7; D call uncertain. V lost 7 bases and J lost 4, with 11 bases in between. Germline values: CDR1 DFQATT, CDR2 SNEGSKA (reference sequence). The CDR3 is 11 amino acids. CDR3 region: CSVRSEYEQYF. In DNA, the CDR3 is TGCAGTGTCAGGTCCGAGTACGAGCAGTACTTC.

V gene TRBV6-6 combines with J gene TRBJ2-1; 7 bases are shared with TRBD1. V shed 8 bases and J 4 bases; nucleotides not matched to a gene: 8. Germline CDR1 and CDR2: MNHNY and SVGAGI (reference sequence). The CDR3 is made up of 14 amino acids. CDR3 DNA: TGTGCCAGCTCCGGGACAGTGGTTTACAATGAGCAGTTCTTC. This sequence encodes CASSGTVVYNEQFF.

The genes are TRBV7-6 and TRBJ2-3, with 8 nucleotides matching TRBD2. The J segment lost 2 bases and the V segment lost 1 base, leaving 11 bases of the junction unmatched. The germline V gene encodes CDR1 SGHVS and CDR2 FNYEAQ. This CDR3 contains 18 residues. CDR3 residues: CASSLVSFGGGITDTQYF. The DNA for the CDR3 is TGTGCCAGCAGCTTAGTTTCCTTTGGCGGGGGGATCACAGATACGCAGTATTTT. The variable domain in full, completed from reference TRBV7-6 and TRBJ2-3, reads GAGVSQSPRYKVTKRGQDVALRCDPISGHVSLYWYRQALGQGPEFLTYFNYEAQQDKSGLPNDRFSAERPEGSISTLTIQRTEQRDSAMYRCASSLVSFGGGITDTQYFGPGTRLTVL.

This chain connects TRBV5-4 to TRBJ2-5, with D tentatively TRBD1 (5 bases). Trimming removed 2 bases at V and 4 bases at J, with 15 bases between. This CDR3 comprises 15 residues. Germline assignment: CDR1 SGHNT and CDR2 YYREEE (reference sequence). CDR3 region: CASSLTGSQGETQYF. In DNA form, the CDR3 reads TGTGCCAGCAGCTTAACAGGTTCCCAGGGAGAGACCCAGTACTTC. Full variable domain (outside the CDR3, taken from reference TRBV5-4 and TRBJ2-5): ETGVTQSPTHLIKTRGQQVTLRCSSQSGHNTVSWYQQALGQGPQFIFQYYREEENGRGNFPPRFSGLQFPNYSSELNVNALELDDSALYLCASSLTGSQGETQYFGPGTRLLVL.

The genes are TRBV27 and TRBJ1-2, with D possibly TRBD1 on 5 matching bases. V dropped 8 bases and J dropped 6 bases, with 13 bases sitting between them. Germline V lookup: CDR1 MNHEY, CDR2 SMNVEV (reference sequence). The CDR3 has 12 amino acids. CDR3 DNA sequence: TGTGCCAGCGCGACCGGAGGGGATGGCTACACCTTC. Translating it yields CASATGGDGYTF.

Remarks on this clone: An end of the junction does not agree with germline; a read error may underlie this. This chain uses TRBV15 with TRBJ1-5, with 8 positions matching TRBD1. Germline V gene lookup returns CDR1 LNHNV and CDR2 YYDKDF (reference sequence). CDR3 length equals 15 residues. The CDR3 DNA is TGTGCCCCCAGCACAGACAGGGGTAGCAATCAGCCCCAGCATTTT. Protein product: CAPSTDRGSNQPQHF. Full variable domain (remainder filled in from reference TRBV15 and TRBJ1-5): DAMVIQNPRYQVTQFGKPVTLSCSQTLNHNVMYWYQQKSSQAPKLLFHYYDKDFNNEADTPDNFQSRRPNTSFCFLDIRSPGLGDTAMYLCAPSTDRGSNQPQHFGDGTRLSIL.

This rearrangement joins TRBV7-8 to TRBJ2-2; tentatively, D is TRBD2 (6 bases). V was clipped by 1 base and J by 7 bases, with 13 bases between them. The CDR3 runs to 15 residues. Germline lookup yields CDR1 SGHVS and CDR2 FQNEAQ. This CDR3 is CASSLVVAAVGELFF. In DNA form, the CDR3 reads TGTGCCAGCAGCTTAGTAGTAGCGGCGGTCGGGGAGCTGTTTTTT.